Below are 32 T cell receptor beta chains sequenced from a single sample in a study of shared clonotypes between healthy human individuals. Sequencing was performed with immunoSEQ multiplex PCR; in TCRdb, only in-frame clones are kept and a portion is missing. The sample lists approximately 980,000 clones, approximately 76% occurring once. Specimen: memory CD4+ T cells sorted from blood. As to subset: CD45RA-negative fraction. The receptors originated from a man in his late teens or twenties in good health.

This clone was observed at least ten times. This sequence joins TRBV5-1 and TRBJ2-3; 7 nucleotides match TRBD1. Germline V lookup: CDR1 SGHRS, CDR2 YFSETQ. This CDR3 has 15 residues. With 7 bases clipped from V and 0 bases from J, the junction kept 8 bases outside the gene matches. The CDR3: CASQKGAPSTDTQYF. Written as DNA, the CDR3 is TGCGCCAGCCAGAAGGGGGCCCCTAGCACAGATACGCAGTATTTT.

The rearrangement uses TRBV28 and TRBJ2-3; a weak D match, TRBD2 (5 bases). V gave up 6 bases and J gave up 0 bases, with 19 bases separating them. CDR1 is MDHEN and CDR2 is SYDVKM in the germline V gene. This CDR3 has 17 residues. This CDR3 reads CASSFRRGPSSTDTQYF. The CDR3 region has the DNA TGTGCCAGCAGCTTTCGTCGGGGTCCCTCTAGCACAGATACGCAGTATTTT.

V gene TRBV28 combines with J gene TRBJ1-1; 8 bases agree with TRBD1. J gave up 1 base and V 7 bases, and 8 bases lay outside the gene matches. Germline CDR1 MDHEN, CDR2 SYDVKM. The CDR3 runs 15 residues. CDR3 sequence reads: CASIPRGRKNTEAFF. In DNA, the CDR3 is TGTGCCAGCATCCCCAGGGGGCGAAAGAACACTGAAGCTTTCTTT.

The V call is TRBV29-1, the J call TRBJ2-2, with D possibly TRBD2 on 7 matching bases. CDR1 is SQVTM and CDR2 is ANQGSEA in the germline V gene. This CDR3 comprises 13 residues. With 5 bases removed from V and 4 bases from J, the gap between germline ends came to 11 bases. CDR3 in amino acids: CSVSGGPTGELFF. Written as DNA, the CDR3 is TGCAGCGTTTCCGGGGGGCCCACCGGGGAGCTGTTTTTT.

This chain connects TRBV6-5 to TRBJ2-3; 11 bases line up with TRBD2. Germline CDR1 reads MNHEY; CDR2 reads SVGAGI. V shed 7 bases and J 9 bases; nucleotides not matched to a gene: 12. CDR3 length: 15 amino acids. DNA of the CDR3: TGTGCCAGCACCTTAGCGGGAGGGCCCTGGGAAACGCAGTATTTT. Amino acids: CASTLAGGPWETQYF.

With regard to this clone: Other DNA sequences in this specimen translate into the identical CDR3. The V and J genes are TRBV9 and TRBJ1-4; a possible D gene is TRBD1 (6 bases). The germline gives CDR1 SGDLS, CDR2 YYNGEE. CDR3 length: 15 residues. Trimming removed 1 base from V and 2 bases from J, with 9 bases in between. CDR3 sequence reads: CASSVLGGTNEKLFF. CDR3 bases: TGTGCCAGCAGCGTATTGGGGGGCACTAATGAAAAACTGTTTTTT.

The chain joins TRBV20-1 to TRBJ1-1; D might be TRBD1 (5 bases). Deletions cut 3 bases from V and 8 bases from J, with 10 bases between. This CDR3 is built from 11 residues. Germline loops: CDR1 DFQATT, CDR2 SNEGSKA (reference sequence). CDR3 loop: CSASPRDEAFF. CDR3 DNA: TGCAGTGCTAGCCCCAGGGACGAAGCTTTCTTT.

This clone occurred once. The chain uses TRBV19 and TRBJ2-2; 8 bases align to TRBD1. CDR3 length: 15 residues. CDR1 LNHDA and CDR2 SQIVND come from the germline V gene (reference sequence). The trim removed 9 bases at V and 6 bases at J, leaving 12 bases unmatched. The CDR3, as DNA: TGTGCCAGCTCTTACGGGACAGGAACCTCCGGGGAGCTGTTTTTT. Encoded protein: CASSYGTGTSGELFF.

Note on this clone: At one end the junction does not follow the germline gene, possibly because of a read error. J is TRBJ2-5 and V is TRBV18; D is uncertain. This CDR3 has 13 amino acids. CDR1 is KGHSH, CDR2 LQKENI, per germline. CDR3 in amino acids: CASSPLYQETQYF. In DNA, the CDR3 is TGTGCCAGCTCTCCACTGTACCAAGAGACCCAGTACTTC.

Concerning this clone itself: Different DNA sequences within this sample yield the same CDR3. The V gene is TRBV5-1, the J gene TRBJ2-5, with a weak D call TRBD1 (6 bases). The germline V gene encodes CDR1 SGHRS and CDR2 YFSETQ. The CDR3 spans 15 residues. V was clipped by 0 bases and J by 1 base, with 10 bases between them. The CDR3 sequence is CASSLDTGPQETQYF. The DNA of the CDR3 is TGCGCCAGCAGCTTGGATACAGGGCCCCAAGAGACCCAGTACTTC.

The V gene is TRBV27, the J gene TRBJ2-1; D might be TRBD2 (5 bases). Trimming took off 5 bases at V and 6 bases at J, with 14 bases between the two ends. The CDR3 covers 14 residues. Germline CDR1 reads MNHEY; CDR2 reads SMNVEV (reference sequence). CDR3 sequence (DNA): TGTGCCAGCAGTACTCGAGGACGGGGCAATGAGCAGTTCTTC. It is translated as CASSTRGRGNEQFF.

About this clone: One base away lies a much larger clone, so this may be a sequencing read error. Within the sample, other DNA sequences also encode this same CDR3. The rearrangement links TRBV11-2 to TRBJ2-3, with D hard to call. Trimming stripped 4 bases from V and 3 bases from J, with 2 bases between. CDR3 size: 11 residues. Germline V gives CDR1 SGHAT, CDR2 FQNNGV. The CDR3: CASSSTDTQYF. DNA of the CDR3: TGTGCCAGCAGCTCAACAGATACGCAGTATTTT.

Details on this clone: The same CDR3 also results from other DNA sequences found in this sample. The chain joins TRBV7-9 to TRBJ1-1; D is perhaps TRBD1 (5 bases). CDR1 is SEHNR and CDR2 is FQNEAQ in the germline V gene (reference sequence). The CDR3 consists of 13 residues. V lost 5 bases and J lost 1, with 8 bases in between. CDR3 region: CASSRQGNTEAFF. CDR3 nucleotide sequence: TGTGCCAGCAGCCGGCAGGGGAACACTGAAGCTTTCTTT.

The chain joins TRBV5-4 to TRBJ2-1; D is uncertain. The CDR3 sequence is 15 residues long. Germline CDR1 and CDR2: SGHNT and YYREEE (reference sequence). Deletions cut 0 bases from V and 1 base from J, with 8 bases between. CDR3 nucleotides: TGTGCCAGCAGCTTGGCAGCTAAGTCCTACAATGAGCAGTTCTTC. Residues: CASSLAAKSYNEQFF. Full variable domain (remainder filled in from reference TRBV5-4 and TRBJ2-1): ETGVTQSPTHLIKTRGQQVTLRCSSQSGHNTVSWYQQALGQGPQFIFQYYREEENGRGNFPPRFSGLQFPNYSSELNVNALELDDSALYLCASSLAAKSYNEQFFGPGTRLTVL.

The DNA for the CDR3 is TGTGCCAGCAGTGAAACGGAACAGGCCTACGAGCAGTACTTC. Its protein is CASSETEQAYEQYF. This sequence joins TRBV6-1 and TRBJ2-7; TRBD1 is a possible D gene (5 bases). Germline loops: CDR1 MNHNS, CDR2 SASEGT. V was pared by 2 bases and J by 2 bases, with 10 bases between. This CDR3 has 14 amino acids.

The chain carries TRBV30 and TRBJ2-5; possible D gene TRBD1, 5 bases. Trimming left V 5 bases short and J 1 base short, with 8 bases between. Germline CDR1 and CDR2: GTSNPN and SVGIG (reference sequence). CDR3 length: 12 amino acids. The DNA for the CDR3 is TGTGCCTGGGGACAACCCCAAGAGACCCAGTACTTC. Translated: CAWGQPQETQYF.

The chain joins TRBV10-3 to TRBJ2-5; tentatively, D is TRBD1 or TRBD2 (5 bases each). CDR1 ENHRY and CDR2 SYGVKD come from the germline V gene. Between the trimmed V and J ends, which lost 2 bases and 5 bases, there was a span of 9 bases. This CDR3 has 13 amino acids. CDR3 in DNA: TGTGCCATCAGTGAGGGGGGTCCGGAGACCCAGTACTTC. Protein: CAISEGGPETQYF.

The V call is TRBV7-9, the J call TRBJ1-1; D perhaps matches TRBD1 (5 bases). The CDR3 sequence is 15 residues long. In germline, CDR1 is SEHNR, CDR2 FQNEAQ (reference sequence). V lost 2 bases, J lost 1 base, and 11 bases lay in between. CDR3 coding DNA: TGTGCCAGCAGCTTAAGTGGGGGTGCGAACACTGAAGCTTTCTTT. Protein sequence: CASSLSGGANTEAFF.

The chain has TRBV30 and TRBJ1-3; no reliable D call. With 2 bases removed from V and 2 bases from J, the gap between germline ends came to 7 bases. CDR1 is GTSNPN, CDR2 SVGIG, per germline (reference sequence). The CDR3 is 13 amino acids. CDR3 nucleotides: TGTGCCTGGAGTAAAATGACTGGAAACACCATATATTTT. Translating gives CAWSKMTGNTIYF.

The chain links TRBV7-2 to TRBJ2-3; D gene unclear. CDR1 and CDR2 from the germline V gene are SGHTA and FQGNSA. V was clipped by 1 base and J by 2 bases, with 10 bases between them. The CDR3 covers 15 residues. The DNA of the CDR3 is TGTGCCAGCAGCTTAGAGGGCAGATTCACAGATACGCAGTATTTT. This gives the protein CASSLEGRFTDTQYF.

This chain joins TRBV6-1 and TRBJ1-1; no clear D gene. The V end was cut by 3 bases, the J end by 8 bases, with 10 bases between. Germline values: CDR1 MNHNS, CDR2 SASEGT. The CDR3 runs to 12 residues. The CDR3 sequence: CASSDNQAEAFF. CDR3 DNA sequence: TGTGCCAGCAGTGATAATCAGGCCGAAGCTTTCTTT.

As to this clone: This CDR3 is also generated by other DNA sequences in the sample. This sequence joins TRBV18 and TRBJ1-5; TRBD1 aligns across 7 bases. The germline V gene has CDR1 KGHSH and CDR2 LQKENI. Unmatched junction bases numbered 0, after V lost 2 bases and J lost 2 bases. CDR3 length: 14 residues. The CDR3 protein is CASSPTGGNQPQHF. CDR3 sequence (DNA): TGTGCCAGCTCACCAACAGGGGGCAATCAGCCCCAGCATTTT.

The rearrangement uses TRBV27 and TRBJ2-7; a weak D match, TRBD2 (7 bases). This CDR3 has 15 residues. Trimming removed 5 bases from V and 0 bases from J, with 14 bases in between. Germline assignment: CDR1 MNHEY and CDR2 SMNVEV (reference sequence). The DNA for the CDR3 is TGTGCCAGCAGTCTGCGGGGGCTTTTCTCCTACGAGCAGTACTTC. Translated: CASSLRGLFSYEQYF.

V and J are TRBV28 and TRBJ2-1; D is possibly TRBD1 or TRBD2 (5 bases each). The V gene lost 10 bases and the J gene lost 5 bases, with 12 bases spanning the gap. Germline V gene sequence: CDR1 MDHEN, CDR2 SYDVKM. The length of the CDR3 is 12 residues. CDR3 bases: TGTGCCACCACGGGACCTCACAATGAGCAGTTCTTC. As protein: CATTGPHNEQFF.

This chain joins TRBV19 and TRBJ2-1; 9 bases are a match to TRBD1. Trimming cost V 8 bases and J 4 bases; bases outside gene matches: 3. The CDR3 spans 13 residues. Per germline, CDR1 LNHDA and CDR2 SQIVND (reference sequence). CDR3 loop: CASGQGRYNEQFF. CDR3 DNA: TGTGCCAGTGGACAGGGGAGGTACAATGAGCAGTTCTTC.

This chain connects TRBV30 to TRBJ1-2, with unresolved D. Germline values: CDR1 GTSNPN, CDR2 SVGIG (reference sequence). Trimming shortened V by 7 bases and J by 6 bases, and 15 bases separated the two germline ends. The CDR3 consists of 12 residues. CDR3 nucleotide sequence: TGTGCCTTCCTGAGGTCGGGTGATGGCTACACCTTC. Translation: CAFLRSGDGYTF. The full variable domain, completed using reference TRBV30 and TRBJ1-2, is SQTIHQWPATLVQPVGSPLSLECTVEGTSNPNLYWYRQAAGRGLQLLFYSVGIGQISSEVPQNLSASRPQDRQFILSSKKLLLSDSGFYLCAFLRSGDGYTFGSGTRLTVV.

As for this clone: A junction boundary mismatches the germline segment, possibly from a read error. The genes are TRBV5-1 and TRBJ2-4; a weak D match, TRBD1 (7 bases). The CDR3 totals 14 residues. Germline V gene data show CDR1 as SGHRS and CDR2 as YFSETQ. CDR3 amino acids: CASSLRPGDSSKLF. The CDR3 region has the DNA TGCGCCAGCAGCTTGAGGCCGGGGGACAGTTCCAAATTGTTC.

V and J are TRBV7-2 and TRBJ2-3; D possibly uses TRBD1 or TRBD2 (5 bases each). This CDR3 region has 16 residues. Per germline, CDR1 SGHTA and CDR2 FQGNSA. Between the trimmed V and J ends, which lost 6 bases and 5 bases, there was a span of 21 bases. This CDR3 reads CASRLKRSIGGDTQYF. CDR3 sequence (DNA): TGTGCCAGCAGACTGAAGCGGAGTATTGGGGGAGATACGCAGTATTTT.

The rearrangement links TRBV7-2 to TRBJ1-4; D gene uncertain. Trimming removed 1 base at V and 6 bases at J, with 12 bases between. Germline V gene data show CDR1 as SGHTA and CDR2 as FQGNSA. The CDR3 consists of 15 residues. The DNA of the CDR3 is TGTGCCAGCAGCTTAGTCGGCAGTTCCGATGAAAAACTGTTTTTT. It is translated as CASSLVGSSDEKLFF.

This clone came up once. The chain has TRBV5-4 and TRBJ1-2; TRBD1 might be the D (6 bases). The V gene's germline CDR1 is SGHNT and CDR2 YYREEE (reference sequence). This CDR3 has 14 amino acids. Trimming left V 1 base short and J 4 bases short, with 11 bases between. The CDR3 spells CASSLSGGPYGYTF. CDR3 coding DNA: TGTGCCAGCAGCTTGTCCGGGGGGCCCTATGGCTACACCTTC.

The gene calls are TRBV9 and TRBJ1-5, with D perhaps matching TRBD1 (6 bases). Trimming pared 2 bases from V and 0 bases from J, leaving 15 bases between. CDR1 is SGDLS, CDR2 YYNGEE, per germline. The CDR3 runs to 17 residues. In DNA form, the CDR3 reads TGTGCCAGCAGCGTCGGGACAACGGCCAATAGCAATCAGCCCCAGCATTTT. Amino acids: CASSVGTTANSNQPQHF.

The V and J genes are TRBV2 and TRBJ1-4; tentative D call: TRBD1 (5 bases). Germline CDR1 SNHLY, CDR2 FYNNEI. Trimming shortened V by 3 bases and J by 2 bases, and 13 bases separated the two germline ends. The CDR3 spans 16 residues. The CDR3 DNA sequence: TGTGCCAGCAGTGATGTTGGCGGACACACTAATGAAAAACTGTTTTTT. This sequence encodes CASSDVGGHTNEKLFF.